The clone carrying this TCR beta chain was picked up many times. Antigen specificity is unknown. This CDR3 is 14 amino acids long. CDR1 is SGHAT and CDR2 is FQNNGV in the germline V gene. With 5 bases removed from V and 1 base from J, the gap between germline ends came to 11 bases. RNA transcripts served as the template for amplifying TCR beta CDR3 regions. When the TCR CDR3 underwent first-round RT-PCR, the HTBI primer set was used. TCRdb re-derived calls from the multiplex PCR reads in MiXCR, one entry per CDR3 protein. The repertoire holds a few hundred thousand distinct CDR3 sequences, approximately 14% seen once, with around 6.6% in the top ten. The record originates from a study of T cells in Graves' hyperthyroidism and ophthalmopathy. Study results and limitations: Stable hyperthyroidism was told apart from ophthalmopathy by a model built on 13 V-J features. Most clonotypes expanded in thyroid above 0.001 were likewise present in blood.

The study based diagnoses on clinical symptoms, serum thyroxine and TRAb, thyroid ultrasound and orbital computed tomography. J is TRBJ1-1 and V is TRBV11-2; no firm D call. This receptor was taken from a woman aged 25 to 39 with Graves' hyperthyroidism. Sequencing was done on a sample of blood. CDR3 region: CASSPHGPNTEAFF. In DNA form, the CDR3 reads TGTGCCAGCAGCCCTCACGGCCCGAACACTGAAGCTTTCTTT.